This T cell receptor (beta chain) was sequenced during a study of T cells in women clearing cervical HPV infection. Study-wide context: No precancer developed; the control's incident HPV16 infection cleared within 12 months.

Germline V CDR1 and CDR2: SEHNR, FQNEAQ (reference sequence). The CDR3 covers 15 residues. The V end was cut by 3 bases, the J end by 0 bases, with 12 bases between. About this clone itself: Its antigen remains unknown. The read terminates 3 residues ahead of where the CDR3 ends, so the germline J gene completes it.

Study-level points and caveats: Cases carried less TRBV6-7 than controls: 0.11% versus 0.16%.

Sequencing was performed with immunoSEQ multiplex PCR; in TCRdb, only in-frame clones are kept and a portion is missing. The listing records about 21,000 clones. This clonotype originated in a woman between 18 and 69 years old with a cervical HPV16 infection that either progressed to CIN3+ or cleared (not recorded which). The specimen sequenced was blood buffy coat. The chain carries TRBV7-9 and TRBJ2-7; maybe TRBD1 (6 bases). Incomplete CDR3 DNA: TGTGCCAGCAGCTTCAGGGGAACTGGCTCCTACGAG. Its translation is CASSFRGTGSYE. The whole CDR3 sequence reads CASSFRGTGSYEQYF. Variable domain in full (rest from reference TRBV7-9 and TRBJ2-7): DTGVSQNPRHKITKRGQNVTFRCDPISEHNRLYWYRQTLGQGPEFLTYFQNEAQLEKSRLLSDRFSAERPKGSFSTLEIQRTEQGDSAMYLCASSFRGTGSYEQYFGPGTRLTVT.